Given below is one T cell receptor (beta chain) in context. The investigators amplified TCR beta CDR3 regions from RNA transcripts. The HTBI primer set was used in a first-round RT-PCR of the TCR CDR3. TCRdb itself ran the multiplex PCR reads through MiXCR, one entry per CDR3 protein. The table has 600,000 or so distinct CDR3 sequences, about 17% seen once. This sample is part of a study of T cells in Graves' hyperthyroidism and ophthalmopathy. CDR3 length: 15 residues. Trimming removed 6 bases from V and 7 bases from J; junction bases left unmatched: 7. Germline V lookup: CDR1 MDHEN, CDR2 SYDVKM. Stable Graves' hyperthyroidism denoted no ophthalmopathy progression over 18 months. The hyperthyroidism patients had all been newly diagnosed, and their disease duration was under 2 months. Their ages ranged from 18 to 65 years. In making diagnoses, clinical symptoms, serum thyroxine and TRAb, thyroid ultrasound and orbital computed tomography were all used.

This clonotype originated in a woman in her thirties with Graves' hyperthyroidism. The chain uses TRBV28 and TRBJ2-7, with TRBD2 identical over 15 bases. The sequenced sample consisted of blood. CDR3 in amino acids: CASRRGLAGGGEQYF. CDR3 nucleotide sequence: TGTGCCAGCAGACGAGGACTAGCGGGAGGGGGGGAGCAGTACTTC.